The rows below give T cell receptor beta chains drawn from one sample of a study of blood T cell repertoires in COVID-19. The method was immunoSEQ multiplex PCR; TCRdb's version includes in-frame clones alone and lacks a portion of them. The sample contains 400,000 to 500,000 clones, 88% of which appear only once. The sample comprised PBMCs or T cells enriched from blood (not recorded which). The source of these receptors is a woman in her 40s who had recovered from COVID-19. Both conserved end residues are part of each CDR3. The order of the fields is CDR3 length, V gene, J gene, clone size, D gene, CDR3 protein, CDR3 DNA. D genes are given only for firm matches. Clone size, where shown, is once, few, many, or a class for clones that have expanded.

cdr3_length: 11
v_call: TRBV27
j_call: TRBJ2-7
clone_size: -
d_call: TRBD2
cdr3_aa: CASKLAGEQYF
cdr3_nt: TGTGCCAGCAAGCTAGCGGGAGAGCAGTACTTC

cdr3_length: 17
v_call: TRBV7-2
j_call: TRBJ2-2
clone_size: -
d_call: -
cdr3_aa: CASSSRRGSANTGELFF
cdr3_nt: TGTGCCAGCAGCTCGCGTAGGGGCAGCGCGAACACCGGGGAGCTGTTTTTT

cdr3_length: 14
v_call: TRBV10-3
j_call: TRBJ1-2
clone_size: -
d_call: -
cdr3_aa: CATRPETGSYGYTF
cdr3_nt: TGTGCCACCCGCCCCGAGACAGGATCCTATGGCTACACCTTC

cdr3_length: 16
v_call: TRBV4-3
j_call: TRBJ2-1
clone_size: -
d_call: -
cdr3_aa: CASSQDRTSSPPRQFF
cdr3_nt: TGCGCCAGCAGCCAAGATCGCACTAGTTCCCCGCCTCGGCAGTTCTTC

cdr3_length: 16
v_call: TRBV19
j_call: TRBJ2-1
clone_size: -
d_call: TRBD2
cdr3_aa: CASSPLAGVSYNEQFF
cdr3_nt: TGTGCCAGTAGTCCCCTAGCGGGAGTGTCCTACAATGAGCAGTTCTTC

cdr3_length: 15
v_call: TRBV27
j_call: TRBJ2-7
clone_size: few
d_call: -
cdr3_aa: CASTPGVGRSYEQYF
cdr3_nt: TGTGCCAGCACCCCGGGGGTGGGGCGCTCCTACGAGCAGTACTTC

cdr3_length: 13
v_call: TRBV29-1
j_call: TRBJ1-2
clone_size: -
d_call: TRBD1
cdr3_aa: CSVKRDRGYGYTF
cdr3_nt: TGCAGCGTGAAAAGGGACAGGGGCTATGGCTACACCTTC

cdr3_length: 14
v_call: TRBV27
j_call: TRBJ2-5
clone_size: -
d_call: TRBD2
cdr3_aa: CASSLQLAGETQYF
cdr3_nt: TGTGCCAGCAGTTTACAACTAGCGGGAGAGACCCAGTACTTC

cdr3_length: 13
v_call: TRBV7-9
j_call: TRBJ1-1
clone_size: -
d_call: TRBD1
cdr3_aa: CASSKTGVSEAFF
cdr3_nt: TGTGCCAGCAGCAAAACAGGGGTCTCTGAAGCTTTCTTT

cdr3_length: 15
v_call: TRBV5-1
j_call: TRBJ1-2
clone_size: -
d_call: -
cdr3_aa: CASSFSGGANYGYTF
cdr3_nt: TGCGCCAGCAGCTTCAGTGGAGGAGCTAACTATGGCTACACCTTC

cdr3_length: 15
v_call: TRBV19
j_call: TRBJ1-1
clone_size: -
d_call: -
cdr3_aa: CASSIAGLGNTEAFF
cdr3_nt: TGTGCCAGTAGTATTGCAGGGCTTGGGAACACTGAAGCTTTCTTT

cdr3_length: 11
v_call: TRBV7-9
j_call: TRBJ2-1
clone_size: -
d_call: -
cdr3_aa: CALSGFREQFF
cdr3_nt: TGTGCCCTGTCAGGGTTTCGAGAGCAGTTCTTC

cdr3_length: 18
v_call: TRBV5-1
j_call: TRBJ2-2
clone_size: -
d_call: -
cdr3_aa: CASSSQLAGFSWTGELFF
cdr3_nt: TGCGCCAGCAGCTCCCAGCTAGCCGGATTTTCGTGGACCGGGGAGCTGTTTTTT

cdr3_length: 13
v_call: TRBV11-2
j_call: TRBJ2-1
clone_size: -
d_call: -
cdr3_aa: CASSLGSGNEQFF
cdr3_nt: TGTGCCAGCAGCTTAGGGAGCGGCAATGAGCAGTTCTTC

cdr3_length: 17
v_call: TRBV11-3
j_call: TRBJ2-6
clone_size: -
d_call: -
cdr3_aa: CASSSGVGSSGANVLTF
cdr3_nt: TGTGCCAGCAGCTCCGGGGTAGGAAGCTCTGGGGCCAACGTCCTGACTTTC

cdr3_length: 16
v_call: TRBV29-1
j_call: TRBJ2-1
clone_size: -
d_call: TRBD2
cdr3_aa: CSVETRLANSYNEQFF
cdr3_nt: TGCAGCGTTGAGACTCGACTAGCGAACTCCTACAATGAGCAGTTCTTC

cdr3_length: 16
v_call: TRBV7-2
j_call: TRBJ2-7
clone_size: once
d_call: TRBD2
cdr3_aa: CASSLGPGGGLYEQYF
cdr3_nt: TGTGCCAGCAGCTTAGGGCCGGGCGGGGGTCTCTACGAGCAGTACTTC

cdr3_length: 17
v_call: TRBV3-1/TRBV3-2
j_call: TRBJ2-1
clone_size: -
d_call: TRBD2
cdr3_aa: CASSQDVFPGLAEEQFF
cdr3_nt: TGTGCCAGCAGCCAAGATGTCTTTCCGGGACTAGCGGAGGAGCAGTTCTTC

cdr3_length: 16
v_call: TRBV5-4
j_call: TRBJ2-2
clone_size: -
d_call: TRBD1
cdr3_aa: CASSTNRGLGTGELFF
cdr3_nt: TGTGCCAGCAGCACTAACAGGGGGCTTGGGACCGGGGAGCTGTTTTTT

cdr3_length: 15
v_call: TRBV6-5
j_call: TRBJ1-6
clone_size: -
d_call: -
cdr3_aa: CASSYYSSYNSPLHF
cdr3_nt: TGTGCCAGCAGTTACTACAGCTCCTATAATTCACCCCTCCACTTT

cdr3_length: 14
v_call: TRBV5-1
j_call: TRBJ1-1
clone_size: -
d_call: TRBD1
cdr3_aa: CASSTTGGSTEAFF
cdr3_nt: TGCGCCAGCAGCACGACAGGGGGAAGCACTGAAGCTTTCTTT

cdr3_length: 16
v_call: TRBV7-2
j_call: TRBJ2-3
clone_size: -
d_call: TRBD2
cdr3_aa: CASSLSGMVRTDTQYF
cdr3_nt: TGTGCCAGCAGCTTAAGCGGGATGGTGAGAACAGATACGCAGTATTTT

cdr3_length: 17
v_call: TRBV24-1
j_call: TRBJ2-2
clone_size: -
d_call: TRBD1
cdr3_aa: CATSDPTGPIGDGELFF
cdr3_nt: TGTGCCACCAGTGACCCGACAGGGCCTATAGGGGACGGGGAGCTGTTTTTT

cdr3_length: 14
v_call: TRBV10-2
j_call: TRBJ1-1
clone_size: -
d_call: -
cdr3_aa: CASSDWLLNTEAFF
cdr3_nt: TGCGCCAGCAGTGACTGGCTTCTGAACACTGAAGCTTTCTTT

cdr3_length: 13
v_call: TRBV4-2
j_call: TRBJ1-1
clone_size: -
d_call: -
cdr3_aa: CASSLQSDTEAFF
cdr3_nt: TGTGCCAGCAGCTTACAGAGTGACACTGAAGCTTTCTTT

cdr3_length: 14
v_call: TRBV18
j_call: TRBJ1-1
clone_size: -
d_call: -
cdr3_aa: CASSPRRGGPEAFF
cdr3_nt: TGTGCCAGCTCCCCACGGAGGGGAGGACCTGAAGCTTTCTTT

cdr3_length: 18
v_call: TRBV10-3
j_call: TRBJ2-1
clone_size: -
d_call: TRBD2
cdr3_aa: CATKGGDLGLAGVGEQFF
cdr3_nt: TGTGCCACAAAGGGGGGCGACCTGGGACTAGCGGGAGTGGGGGAGCAGTTCTTC

cdr3_length: 14
v_call: TRBV10-1
j_call: TRBJ1-6
clone_size: -
d_call: -
cdr3_aa: CASSERGTDSPLHF
cdr3_nt: TGCGCCAGCAGTGAGAGGGGGACGGACTCACCCCTCCACTTT

cdr3_length: 16
v_call: TRBV4-2
j_call: TRBJ1-5
clone_size: -
d_call: TRBD1
cdr3_aa: CASSQDKGQGNQPQHF
cdr3_nt: TGTGCCAGCAGCCAAGATAAGGGACAGGGGAATCAGCCCCAGCATTTT

cdr3_length: 13
v_call: TRBV19
j_call: TRBJ1-4
clone_size: -
d_call: TRBD1
cdr3_aa: CASSGQGREKLFF
cdr3_nt: TGTGCCAGTAGCGGACAGGGGAGGGAAAAACTGTTTTTT

cdr3_length: 13
v_call: TRBV12-3/TRBV12-4
j_call: TRBJ1-5
clone_size: -
d_call: -
cdr3_aa: CASSLAAYQPQHF
cdr3_nt: TGTGCCAGCAGTTTGGCTGCTTATCAGCCCCAGCATTTT

cdr3_length: 13
v_call: TRBV18
j_call: TRBJ1-1
clone_size: once
d_call: TRBD1
cdr3_aa: CASSSSGGTEAFF
cdr3_nt: TGTGCCAGCTCAAGTTCAGGGGGAACTGAAGCTTTCTTT

cdr3_length: 14
v_call: TRBV7-8
j_call: TRBJ2-2
clone_size: once
d_call: -
cdr3_aa: CASSGGDRTGELFF
cdr3_nt: TGTGCCAGCAGCGGCGGGGACAGAACCGGGGAGCTGTTTTTT

cdr3_length: 13
v_call: TRBV18
j_call: TRBJ2-1
clone_size: -
d_call: TRBD1
cdr3_aa: CASSPGQGIEQFF
cdr3_nt: TGTGCCAGCTCACCAGGACAGGGAATTGAGCAGTTCTTC

cdr3_length: 15
v_call: TRBV6-4
j_call: TRBJ2-3
clone_size: -
d_call: TRBD2
cdr3_aa: CASSAEAGGEDTQYF
cdr3_nt: TGTGCCAGCAGTGCAGAAGCGGGAGGGGAAGATACGCAGTATTTT

cdr3_length: 14
v_call: TRBV6-5
j_call: TRBJ1-1
clone_size: few
d_call: -
cdr3_aa: CASRTGTGWTEAFF
cdr3_nt: TGTGCCAGCAGGACCGGAACAGGGTGGACTGAAGCTTTCTTT

cdr3_length: 16
v_call: TRBV18
j_call: TRBJ2-5
clone_size: once
d_call: -
cdr3_aa: CASSPRDTLTGETQYF
cdr3_nt: TGTGCCAGCTCCCCCCGGGACACCCTAACTGGAGAGACCCAGTACTTC

cdr3_length: 19
v_call: TRBV5-4
j_call: TRBJ2-2
clone_size: -
d_call: TRBD2
cdr3_aa: CASSLARLSGRSRTGELFF
cdr3_nt: TGTGCCAGCAGCTTGGCCAGATTAAGCGGGAGGTCGCGAACCGGGGAGCTGTTTTTT

cdr3_length: 18
v_call: TRBV6-2/TRBV6-3
j_call: TRBJ2-1
clone_size: once
d_call: TRBD2
cdr3_aa: CASTPRPSGSSSYNEQFF
cdr3_nt: TGTGCCAGCACCCCCAGGCCTAGCGGTTCGAGCTCCTACAATGAGCAGTTCTTC

cdr3_length: 16
v_call: TRBV11-3
j_call: TRBJ2-3
clone_size: few
d_call: TRBD2
cdr3_aa: CASSLDEAGDRDTQYF
cdr3_nt: TGTGCCAGCAGCTTAGACGAGGCGGGAGATCGGGATACGCAGTATTTT

cdr3_length: 14
v_call: TRBV6-5
j_call: TRBJ1-2
clone_size: -
d_call: -
cdr3_aa: CASRPATGEYGYTF
cdr3_nt: TGTGCCAGCAGACCAGCTACAGGAGAGTATGGCTACACCTTC